This TCR beta chain was sequenced in a study of Ad26.COV2.S vaccination and SARS-CoV-2 variants. Study-wide findings and caveats: People given the vaccine had a wider spike-specific TCR breadth than placebo recipients did.

CDR1 is SGHTA and CDR2 is FQGNSA in the germline V gene. This CDR3 is built from 16 residues. The V and J ends lost 4 bases and 3 bases respectively, with 18 bases between them. In the case of this clone: The antigen is not known.

Sequenced by immunoSEQ multiplex PCR; TCRdb stores in-frame clones only, minus some. Of 350,000 to 500,000 clones detected, 85% to 90% appear once; the ten largest clones hold roughly 4%. The treatment is: about 20 received Ad26.COV2.S at low or high dose, single or two shots; about 5 received placebo; per-sample allocation not given. Specimen acquisition occurred on day 63 following the initial vaccine or placebo injection. This material consisted of peripheral blood, taken in a trial of Ad26.COV2.S vaccine versus placebo. The clonotype originates from a person aged 18 to 65 who received the Ad26.COV2.S COVID-19 vaccine or a placebo. This chain uses TRBV7-2 with TRBJ1-2; D gene ambiguous. CDR3 loop: CASSSPGRQVHYGYTF. The CDR3 DNA is TGTGCCAGCAGCTCCCCCGGGCGTCAGGTACACTATGGCTACACCTTC. Variable domain in full (rest from reference TRBV7-2 and TRBJ1-2): GAGVSQSPSNKVTEKGKDVELRCDPISGHTALYWYRQSLGQGLEFLIYFQGNSAPDKSGLPSDRFSAERTGGSVSTLTIQRTQQEDSAVYLCASSSPGRQVHYGYTFGSGTRLTVV.